This T cell receptor (beta chain) is from a study of early T cells in non-severe SARS-CoV-2 infection. Overall study context: From unsorted whole blood, bulk RNA was sequenced, and the chains remained unpaired.

TCRdb independently ran MiXCR on the 5' RACE reads; one entry per CDR3 protein. The sample shows roughly 92,000 distinct CDR3 sequences, about an eighth of them seen only once. This clonotype showed up just a few times. Its antigen is currently unknown. Whole-study results and caveats: Matches to VDJdb favored anti-spike CD8 responses and missed private and CD4 specificities.

The origin of this receptor is an adult who was a healthcare worker with PCR-confirmed SARS-CoV-2 infection or an uninfected control (not recorded which). The sequenced sample was whole blood, obtained at baseline.

The CDR3 loop is CSSAQGGEQYF. The CDR3 coding sequence is TGCAGCTCGGCCCAGGGTGGCGAGCAGTACTTC. This chain uses TRBV20-1 with TRBJ2-7; possible D gene TRBD1, 5 bases. This CDR3 is built from 11 residues. The germline gives CDR1 DFQATT, CDR2 SNEGSKA (reference sequence).